This TCR beta chain was captured in a study of blood T cell repertoires in COVID-19 (dated by TCRdb to the early 2020s). Context from the whole study: Samples from collaborators originated in the United States, Italy and Spain and spanned both the acute and convalescent phases of COVID-19. The sample metadata nearly always contained a de-identified subject ID, COVID-19 status, age in years and sex. Samples were obtained from the ongoing ImmuneRACE study (first 160 participants) and from approximately 1,200 subjects provided by 6 global collaborators. HLA class I and class II types, where available, came from metadata supplied by the sample provider rather than from assay-based typing. Subjects who had been exposed to COVID-19, were actively infected with it, or had recovered from it provided the deeply sampled blood TCRbeta repertoires that made up the dataset. A freely available public database, intended as a resource for researchers studying the immune response to SARS-CoV-2, is where the repertoires were released. The prospective study material was composed of cDNA or gDNA derived from T cells, B-cell-depleted T cells, or PBMCs.

V loses 7 bases at its end and J loses 7 bases; junction bases beyond the gene matches: 5. The CDR3 runs 14 amino acids, cysteine and phenylalanine included. The only DNA kept is the CDR3, 42 bases in frame from the first base. Sequences SGHRS (CDR1) and YFSETQ (CDR2) are obtained from the germline V gene. Each collaborating institution followed its own protocols to collect whole blood in K2EDTA tubes. For TCRbeta analysis, collaborator samples were shipped as frozen whole blood, as isolated PBMCs, or as DNA extracted from either sample type. Summary of the overall study and its limitations: How much clinical and demographic metadata was included differed by source and by participant, and the metadata was provided uncurated.

As to this clone: Its antigen is still unknown. No qualities accompany the bases; no much larger clone lies one base away.

The immunoSEQ Assay, a bias-controlled multiplex PCR, was used to amplify TCRbeta CDR3 regions from genomic DNA. Per the authors' processing: The number of nucleated cells in each sample was estimated by amplification of reference gene primers within the assay. To quantify the absolute abundance of each unique TCRbeta CDR3 rearrangement, sequence reads were collapsed and filtered. For each sample, productive Simpson clonality was calculated as the square root of Simpson's diversity index across productive rearrangements. The table was pulled from immuneACCESS by TCRdb, which kept in-frame rearrangements only. Such tables lose some clones; where checked, under half of the loss comes from unresolved V genes, and the rest has no known cause. Clone size and V and J calls were adopted from that table, with D and trimming inferred from the DNA. The sample table records 200,000 to 250,000 clones; roughly 81% of these occur just once. The ten largest clones represent around 0.98% of the sample.

The sequence derives from a man between 40 and 49 years old with acute or convalescent COVID-19. The sequence links TRBV5-1 to TRBJ1-6; 10 bases in the junction line up with TRBD1. The sample comprised peripheral blood. The CDR3 region: CASCMGQGNSPLHF. The DNA sequence is as follows: TGCGCCAGCTGCATGGGACAGGGGAATTCACCCCTCCACTTT.